Given below is one TCR beta chain in context. Authors' data handling: Counts of nucleated cells, estimated from reference gene primer amplification, were obtained. TCRdb keeps only in-frame clones here, not all; method: immunoSEQ multiplex PCR. That table furnishes V, J and clone size, whereas the DNA furnished D and trimming. The repertoire holds under 200,000 clones, roughly four fifths seen once, with roughly 3% in the top ten. The data are from a study of blood T cell repertoires in COVID-19. About the research overall: Samples representing acute and convalescent COVID-19 were sourced from the United States, Italy and Spain. From T cells, B-cell-depleted T cells, or PBMCs came the material, which was cDNA or gDNA.

Germline V gene sequence: CDR1 MDHEN, CDR2 SYDVKM. V was cut by 8 bases and J by 3 bases, with 16 bases left in between. The CDR3 consists of 14 residues. The source material was peripheral blood. This TCR was recovered from a human donor with acute or convalescent COVID-19. The donor label of this sample is uncertain. The V call is TRBV28, the J call TRBJ1-1; D call uncertain. The CDR3 loop is CASALQRADTEAFF. Here the CDR3 DNA reads TGTGCCAGCGCGCTCCAGCGAGCGGACACTGAAGCTTTCTTT.